The T cell receptor beta chain under discussion was sequenced for a study of T cells of healthy individuals. The CDR3 loop spans 15 amino acids. V gave up 0 bases and J gave up 7 bases, with 16 bases separating them. The germline V gene has CDR1 DFQATT and CDR2 SNEGSKA (reference sequence). TCRdb re-called the 5' RACE reads with MiXCR, one entry per CDR3 protein. The repertoire holds around 98,000 distinct CDR3 sequences, with approximately 16% as singletons. The rearrangement links TRBV20-1 to TRBJ2-1, with a weak D call TRBD2 (7 bases). This TCR was sampled from a human donor in good health. CDR3 loop: CSARDTGGRRNEQFF. CDR3 DNA sequence: TGCAGTGCTAGAGATACGGGGGGCAGACGAAATGAGCAGTTCTTC.